This T cell receptor beta chain appears in the sequencing data of a study of blood T cell repertoires in COVID-19. The overall study: Both acute and convalescent COVID-19 samples were obtained from the United States, Italy and Spain. T cells, B-cell-depleted T cells, or PBMCs provided the cDNA or gDNA that served as material.

The CDR3 consists of 16 residues. Trimming removed 6 bases from V and 9 bases from J; junction bases left unmatched: 13. The germline CDR1 and CDR2 sequences are GTSNPN and SVGIG (reference sequence). Original data processing: Researchers report that nucleated cell counts were estimated from reference gene primer amplification. Profiled with immunoSEQ multiplex PCR; TCRdb holds only in-frame clones, not every one. D and trimming were read from the DNA, whereas the V and J calls and clone size are those reported in that table. The repertoire holds 250,000 to 300,000 clones, with roughly 80% as singletons.

Sequenced: peripheral blood. V gene TRBV30 combines with J gene TRBJ2-1; 14 bases map to TRBD2. The TCR originated in a man aged 55 to 70 who had recovered from COVID-19. The chain's CDR3 is CACIPGTSGSRGEQFF. In nucleotides, the CDR3 is TGTGCCTGCATACCCGGGACTAGCGGGAGCAGGGGTGAGCAGTTCTTC.